This paragraph covers one TCR beta chain sequence. The clone's antigen remains unknown. There are no base qualities to consult, and no much larger clone falls within one base. Compared with germline, V lacks 4 bases and J lacks 8 bases; bases without a gene match: 8. CDR1 and CDR2, looked up from the germline V gene, are SGHAT and FQNNGV. The CDR3, cysteine through phenylalanine, is 14 amino acids long. Just the 42-base CDR3 DNA is kept, in frame starting at base 1. The data belong to a study of T cell responses to AZD1222 COVID-19 vaccine (dated by TCRdb to the early 2020s). Regarding the research as a whole: A total of 230 to 250 trial participants underwent TCR sequencing, of whom some 210 received two doses of AZD1222 and approximately 25 received two doses of the MenACWY control vaccine. Trial participants were enrolled into age subgroups of 18-55, 56-69 and 70-plus years, which contained roughly 150, 30 and 60 TCR-sequenced participants, respectively.

The sample's time point label, decoded: about 28 days (+/-7) after the second vaccine dose. AZD1222 recipients whose second dose came at about 4 weeks and those whose second dose came at about 12 weeks were combined into one group, since spike-specific TCR depth and breadth did not differ between the two schedules. Vaccinee samples came from UK trials COV001 and COV002, including a single-blind randomized controlled phase 2/3 trial of AZD1222 (ChAdOx1 nCoV-19) in healthy adults. For TCRbeta chain sequencing, PBMC samples from trial participants were taken at day 0 and at day 28 after the second dose. The CDR3 regions of human TCRbeta chains were analyzed by immunosequencing. The authors processed their data as follows. TCRs in the repertoires were compared against a reference library of SARS-CoV-2-specific TCRs that had been generated with the MIRA antigen-specificity platform. Breadth was defined as the fraction of unique TCRs that were SARS-CoV-2-associated, and depth was defined as the fraction of total T cells that were SARS-CoV-2-associated. Each spike-specific TCR was assigned to its reactive spike region and to a CD4 or CD8 class using the MIRA data. Log10-transformed breadth and depth values were compared by one-way ANOVA with Sidak's multiple comparisons tests. TCRdb retrieved this table from immuneACCESS and kept in-frame rearrangements only. Not all clones are present; in checked studies, unresolved V genes account for under half, and no reason is known for the remainder. Clonal size and the V and J genes are those of that table, whereas D and trimming came from the DNA. In all, the sample holds about 180,000 clones, and 80% to 95% of those were seen once. The top ten constitute approximately 1.9% of the sample.

General study outcomes and caveats: Spike-specific TCR breadth and depth rose significantly after two AZD1222 doses compared with day 0 and with MenACWY recipients. Because no day 14 peak-response samples were available, repertoires were characterized only after the peak T cell response. In the small 56-69-year group, the increase in depth fell short of significance, most likely because of low power. Conclusions about previously exposed vaccinees are limited, since just six or seven AZD1222 recipients were seropositive for SARS-CoV-2 at baseline. Participants were mostly white British, with more females than males. The authors suggested clonal diversity may have been underestimated. Vaccine-associated CD4 TCRs spanned the whole spike protein, with dominant responses in regions 160-218 and 743-854. Reportedly, almost half of the unique spike-specific TCRs recognized epitopes lying outside the regions that are mutated in the B.1.351 and B.1.1.7 variants.

The clonotype was recovered from an adult who received the AZD1222 COVID-19 vaccine. Here the chain combines TRBV11-2 and TRBJ1-2, with 9 central nucleotides matching TRBD1. The source material was peripheral blood, sampled 28 days after the second AZD1222 dose. Here is the DNA: TGTGCCAGCAGCTCCGGGACAGGGCAATTAGGCTACACCTTC. This is translated as CASSSGTGQLGYTF.